The 30 T cell receptor beta chains reported below all come from one sample, sequenced in a study of T cell changes during pregnancy in multiple sclerosis. The table came from immunoSEQ multiplex PCR; TCRdb's copy has only in-frame clones and leaves some out. The sample has about 45,000 clones, less than 95% seen once. Sequenced here: CD8+ T cells from peripheral blood mononuclear cells, sampled in the second trimester of pregnancy. These receptor sequences come from a female donor with multiple sclerosis, enrolled in a pregnancy study.

This sequence joins TRBV7-3 and TRBJ2-1; 8 bases map to TRBD2. CDR3 length: 15 amino acids. Germline V lookup: CDR1 SGHTA, CDR2 FQGTGA. The V and J ends lost 2 bases and 6 bases, in that order; junction bases with no gene match: 6. Here the CDR3 reads CASSLAGGPLNEQFF. The CDR3 DNA sequence: TGTGCCAGCAGCTTAGCGGGGGGCCCCCTCAATGAGCAGTTCTTC.

The genes are TRBV7-8 and TRBJ2-5; unclear D gene. The CDR3 spans 12 residues. V shed 5 bases and J shed 4 bases, with 8 bases lying between them. CDR1 and CDR2 (germline): SGHVS, FQNEAQ. CDR3 DNA sequence: TGTGCCAGCAGCCCAGTCCGAGAGACCCAGTACTTC. Its protein is CASSPVRETQYF.

V usage is TRBV6-6 and J usage is TRBJ1-1; 9 bases agree with TRBD1. The germline V gene has CDR1 MNHNY and CDR2 SVGAGI (reference sequence). V lost 2 bases, J lost 4 bases, and 5 bases stayed unmatched. The CDR3 spans 15 residues. The CDR3 sequence: CASSYGTGIRTEAFF. The CDR3 DNA is TGTGCCAGCAGTTACGGGACAGGGATTCGCACTGAAGCTTTCTTT.

This chain joins TRBV15 and TRBJ2-2; D is possibly TRBD2 (5 bases). Germline CDR1 and CDR2: LNHNV and YYDKDF (reference sequence). The V gene lost 0 bases and the J gene lost 0 bases, with 8 bases spanning the gap. This CDR3 is 16 amino acids long. CDR3 amino acids: CATSRESGTNTGELFF. DNA for the CDR3: TGTGCCACCAGCAGAGAGTCGGGGACGAACACCGGGGAGCTGTTTTTT.

This chain connects TRBV7-8 to TRBJ1-6, with TRBD1 identical over 9 bases. CDR3 length: 15 amino acids. After removal of 0 bases from V and 7 bases from J, the junction contained 1 base not matched to a gene. Germline CDR1 is SGHVS and CDR2 is FQNEAQ. CDR3 residues: CASSLAGQGNSPLHF. The CDR3 DNA reads TGTGCCAGCAGCTTAGCAGGACAGGGGAATTCACCCCTCCACTTT.

This chain uses TRBV29-1 with TRBJ2-7, with D possibly matching TRBD1 (5 bases). This CDR3 region has 14 residues. CDR1 is SQVTM and CDR2 is ANQGSEA in the germline V gene. The ends were cut back, 4 bases at V and 2 bases at J, with 15 bases in the middle. DNA for the CDR3: TGCAGCGTTGGAAAAAGGGGCTTAGCCTACGAGCAGTACTTC. This translates into CSVGKRGLAYEQYF.

The V gene is TRBV5-6, the J gene TRBJ2-7; D remains ambiguous. Germline values: CDR1 SGHDT, CDR2 YYEEEE. Trimming pared 0 bases from V and 3 bases from J, leaving 7 bases between. There are 13 residues in the CDR3. In DNA form, the CDR3 reads TGTGCCAGCAGCTTGGGCAGGAACTACGAGCAGTACTTC. It translates to CASSLGRNYEQYF.

V and J are TRBV5-6 and TRBJ2-1; 15 bases fit TRBD2. The germline V gene has CDR1 SGHDT and CDR2 YYEEEE. Trimming at V came to 7 bases and at J to 2 bases, leaving 7 bases not matched to a gene. The CDR3 contains 17 residues. The CDR3 nucleotides are TGTGCCAGCCCGGGGACTAGCGGGGGGCGGACCTACAATGAGCAGTTCTTC. It is translated as CASPGTSGGRTYNEQFF.

The chain links TRBV7-2 to TRBJ1-1; D is perhaps TRBD1 (5 bases). The CDR3 loop spans 17 amino acids. Per germline, CDR1 SGHTA and CDR2 FQGNSA. The ends were cut back, 0 bases at V and 3 bases at J, with 17 bases in the middle. This CDR3 reads CASSLASTALLDTEAFF. In DNA, the CDR3 is TGTGCCAGCAGCTTAGCGTCGACAGCCCTCTTGGACACTGAAGCTTTCTTT.

This clone was seen once. The CDR3: CASNLAEGTQYF. CDR3 DNA: TGTGCCAGCAATCTAGCGGAGGGTACGCAGTATTTT. The chain links TRBV5-5 to TRBJ2-3, with 7 bases that match TRBD2. J gave up 8 bases and V 6 bases, and 6 bases lay outside the gene matches. The length of the CDR3 is 12 residues. Germline CDR1 reads SGHKS; CDR2 reads YYEKEE (reference sequence).

The CDR3: CASSSEEGAGIQGGYTF. CDR3 nucleotides: TGTGCCAGCAGCTCTGAGGAGGGGGCCGGAATACAGGGGGGCTACACCTTC. The chain carries TRBV5-6 and TRBJ1-2; 7 bases match TRBD1. CDR3 size: 17 residues. CDR1 SGHDT and CDR2 YYEEEE come from the germline V gene. V shed 3 bases and J 8 bases; nucleotides not matched to a gene: 19.

This clone occurred once. This chain uses TRBV4-3 with TRBJ2-7; no definite D call. This CDR3 comprises 17 residues. Germline values: CDR1 LGHNA, CDR2 YSLEER. V was clipped by 4 bases and J by 5 bases, with 24 bases between them. CDR3 protein: CASSRVFYRVQRHEQYF. CDR3 nucleotides: TGCGCCAGCAGCCGAGTTTTTTACCGGGTCCAGCGCCACGAGCAGTACTTC.

This chain connects TRBV9 to TRBJ2-7; the D gene is possibly TRBD2 (7 bases). Trimming removed 6 bases from V and 6 bases from J, with 22 bases in between. The CDR3 runs 15 residues. Germline V CDR1 and CDR2: SGDLS, YYNGEE. The CDR3 nucleotides are TGTGCCAGCAACGGGGGGCGCACGTTAGGGTCCGAGCAGTACTTC. This encodes CASNGGRTLGSEQYF.

The chain uses TRBV4-3 and TRBJ2-7; D perhaps matches TRBD1 (5 bases). The length of the CDR3 is 14 residues. V was trimmed by 1 base and J by 2 bases, leaving 9 bases between them. CDR1 is LGHNA and CDR2 is YSLEER in the germline V gene. This CDR3 is CASSQGSGPYEQYF. The CDR3 DNA reads as TGCGCCAGCAGCCAAGGATCAGGGCCCTACGAGCAGTACTTC.

This clone was detected only once. Here the CDR3 DNA reads TGTGCCAGCAGCCCGGGACAGGGATGGACTGAAGCTTTCTTT. Its translation is CASSPGQGWTEAFF. The chain recombines TRBV25-1 with TRBJ1-1; 9 positions match TRBD1. The V and J ends lost 6 bases and 5 bases, in that order; junction bases with no gene match: 7. From germline, CDR1 is MGHDK and CDR2 SYGVNS. The CDR3 runs to 14 residues.

The V call is TRBV10-3, the J call TRBJ2-7; D is possibly TRBD1 (5 bases). Trimming cost V 5 bases and J 0 bases, with 11 bases left between them. CDR1 and CDR2 (germline): ENHRY, SYGVKD. This CDR3 comprises 14 residues. This CDR3 is CAISQIRDSYEQYF. CDR3 nucleotides: TGTGCCATCAGTCAAATCAGGGACTCCTACGAGCAGTACTTC.

The V and J genes are TRBV7-2 and TRBJ1-2, with D hard to call. Germline loops: CDR1 SGHTA, CDR2 FQGNSA. The CDR3 has 17 residues. V was shortened by 1 base and J by 0 bases, with 15 bases between the two germline ends. The CDR3 DNA sequence: TGTGCCAGCAGCTTAGTTGTGGGAAGCGGAGCTAACTATGGCTACACCTTC. Translated, it gives CASSLVVGSGANYGYTF.

This clone was counted once. The chain links TRBV29-1 to TRBJ2-3, with D possibly being TRBD1 (6 bases). The germline V gene has CDR1 SQVTM and CDR2 ANQGSEA. This CDR3 has 11 amino acids. V was pared by 7 bases and J by 7 bases, with 12 bases between. The CDR3 DNA reads TGCAGCGCCCTCGGGGACAATACGCAGTATTTT. It encodes CSALGDNTQYF.

The chain joins TRBV7-9 to TRBJ1-5, with D perhaps matching TRBD1 (6 bases). CDR3 length: 12 residues. V was pared by 5 bases and J by 8 bases, with 10 bases between. The germline gives CDR1 SEHNR, CDR2 FQNEAQ (reference sequence). This CDR3 reads CASSIDRKPQHF. CDR3 bases: TGTGCCAGCAGCATAGACAGGAAGCCCCAGCATTTT.

The genes are TRBV27 and TRBJ2-2, with 7 bases aligning to TRBD2. Trimming at V came to 7 bases and at J to 6 bases, leaving 11 bases not matched to a gene. The CDR3 sequence is 15 residues long. Looked up from germline, CDR1 is MNHEY and CDR2 is SMNVEV (reference sequence). CDR3 DNA sequence: TGTGCCAGCACCCCTGGGAGGGTATACTCCGGGGAGCTGTTTTTT. It encodes CASTPGRVYSGELFF.

The J gene is TRBJ2-7, the V gene TRBV4-3, with D hard to call. The CDR3 is 14 residues long. V lost 3 bases, J lost 5 bases, and 14 bases lay in between. Germline V lookup: CDR1 LGHNA, CDR2 YSLEER. This CDR3 is CASSQNPHSDEQYF. The CDR3 DNA reads TGCGCCAGCAGCCAGAACCCTCACTCTGACGAGCAGTACTTC.

This clone has just a few counts. The V and J genes are TRBV13 and TRBJ2-1; 11 bases line up with TRBD1. The CDR3 extends over 16 amino acids. Germline trimming cut 5 bases from V and 5 bases from J; bases unmatched to any gene: 8. CDR1 and CDR2 from the germline V gene are PRHDT and FYEKMQ (reference sequence). As DNA, the CDR3 is TGTGCCAGCAGCCTACGGACAGGGGGCGCGCACAATGAGCAGTTCTTC. It yields the protein CASSLRTGGAHNEQFF.

The J gene is TRBJ2-3, the V gene TRBV2, with TRBD1 matching over 7 bases. With 4 bases clipped from V and 1 base from J, the junction kept 8 bases outside the gene matches. Germline assignment: CDR1 SNHLY and CDR2 FYNNEI. This CDR3 is 16 amino acids long. The CDR3: CASSVKRQGGTDTQYF. The CDR3, as DNA: TGTGCCAGCAGTGTCAAGCGACAGGGAGGCACAGATACGCAGTATTTT. Together with reference TRBV2 and TRBJ2-3, the CDR3 gives the full variable domain: EPEVTQTPSHQVTQMGQEVILRCVPISNHLYFYWYRQILGQKVEFLVSFYNNEISEKSEIFDDQFSVERPDGSNFTLKIRSTKLEDSAMYFCASSVKRQGGTDTQYFGPGTRLTVL.

The genes are TRBV9 and TRBJ2-7; possible D gene TRBD1, 6 bases. Trimming pared 0 bases from V and 2 bases from J, leaving 15 bases between. From germline, CDR1 is SGDLS and CDR2 YYNGEE. The CDR3 is 16 amino acids. The CDR3 loop reads CASSVGAGTKAYEQYF. CDR3 nucleotides: TGTGCCAGCAGCGTAGGGGCCGGGACAAAGGCCTACGAGCAGTACTTC.

This clone occurred once. This chain joins TRBV7-9 and TRBJ1-4, with 8 positions matching TRBD1. The CDR3 extends over 14 amino acids. Germline CDR1 reads SEHNR; CDR2 reads FQNEAQ (reference sequence). V lost 5 bases, J lost 11 bases, and 10 bases stayed unmatched. CDR3 DNA sequence: TGTGCCAGCAGCCACCCACAGGGGGTGAGGAAACTGTTTTTT. Translation: CASSHPQGVRKLFF.

The chain joins TRBV25-1 to TRBJ1-1, with D possibly TRBD1 on 6 matching bases. The CDR3 length is 13 residues. Trimming shortened V by 8 bases and J by 4 bases, and 14 bases separated the two germline ends. Germline assignment: CDR1 MGHDK and CDR2 SYGVNS. DNA for the CDR3: TGTGCCAGCGGGGAGGGGGATATCACTGAAGCTTTCTTT. This encodes CASGEGDITEAFF.

The gene calls are TRBV6-6 and TRBJ1-4; D gene ambiguous. This CDR3 comprises 15 residues. From germline, CDR1 is MNHNY and CDR2 SVGAGI (reference sequence). Trimming removed 0 bases from V and 7 bases from J, with 12 bases in between. The CDR3 bases are TGTGCCAGCAGTTACTCGAGCGGTTTCGGTGAAAAACTGTTTTTT. Protein product: CASSYSSGFGEKLFF.

The rearrangement joins TRBV4-2 to TRBJ2-7; no firm D call. The V end lost 0 bases, the J end lost 2 bases, and 20 bases lay between the germline ends. This CDR3 is built from 18 residues. Per germline, CDR1 LGHNA and CDR2 YNFKEQ. The CDR3 nucleotides are TGTGCCAGCAGCCAAGATGTTTTAAGCGCCGTCAGTCCCTACGAGCAGTACTTC. Its protein is CASSQDVLSAVSPYEQYF.

The CDR3: CASSLDPAGDTLLYGYTF. The CDR3 coding sequence is TGTGCCAGCAGCTTGGACCCCGCCGGCGACACCCTTCTCTATGGCTACACCTTC. The rearrangement uses TRBV5-6 and TRBJ1-2, with unresolved D. The germline V gene encodes CDR1 SGHDT and CDR2 YYEEEE. Trimming removed 0 bases from V and 4 bases from J, with 22 bases in between. The CDR3 length is 18 residues.

The chain carries TRBV10-3 and TRBJ2-7; 9 nucleotides agree with TRBD2. Per the germline V gene, CDR1 is ENHRY and CDR2 is SYGVKD. The CDR3 contains 18 residues. Trimming removed 4 bases from V and 0 bases from J; junction bases left unmatched: 13. The CDR3: CAISVYPSGVTPSYEQYF. DNA for the CDR3: TGTGCCATCAGTGTCTATCCTAGCGGGGTAACTCCCTCCTACGAGCAGTACTTC.